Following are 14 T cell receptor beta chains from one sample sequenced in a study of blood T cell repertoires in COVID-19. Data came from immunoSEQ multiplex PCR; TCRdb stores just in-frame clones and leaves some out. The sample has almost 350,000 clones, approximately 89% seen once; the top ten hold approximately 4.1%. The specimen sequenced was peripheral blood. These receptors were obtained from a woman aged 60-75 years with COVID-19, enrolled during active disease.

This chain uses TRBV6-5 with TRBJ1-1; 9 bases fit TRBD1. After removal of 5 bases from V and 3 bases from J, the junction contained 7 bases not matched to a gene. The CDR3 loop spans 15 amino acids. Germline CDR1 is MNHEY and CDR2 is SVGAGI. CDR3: CASSPWTGADTEAFF. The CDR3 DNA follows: TGTGCCAGCAGTCCCTGGACAGGGGCGGACACTGAAGCTTTCTTT.

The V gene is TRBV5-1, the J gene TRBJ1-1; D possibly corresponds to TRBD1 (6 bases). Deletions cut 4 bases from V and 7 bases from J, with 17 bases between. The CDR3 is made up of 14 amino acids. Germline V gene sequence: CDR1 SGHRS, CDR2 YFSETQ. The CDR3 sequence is CASSHDGTRYEAFF. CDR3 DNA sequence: TGCGCCAGCAGCCACGATGGGACAAGGTATGAAGCTTTCTTT.

CDR3 nucleotide sequence: TGCGCCAGCAGATCTGCGAACACCGGGGAGCTGTTTTTT. This codes for CASRSANTGELFF. V usage is TRBV5-1 and J usage is TRBJ2-2; D is uncertain. The CDR3 length is 13 residues. Trimming pared 5 bases from V and 0 bases from J, leaving 5 bases between. Germline lookup yields CDR1 SGHRS and CDR2 YFSETQ. Complete variable domain (other parts from reference TRBV5-1 and TRBJ2-2): KAGVTQTPRYLIKTRGQQVTLSCSPISGHRSVSWYQQTPGQGLQFLFEYFSETQRNKGNFPGRFSGRQFSNSRSEMNVSTLELGDSALYLCASRSANTGELFFGEGSRLTVL.

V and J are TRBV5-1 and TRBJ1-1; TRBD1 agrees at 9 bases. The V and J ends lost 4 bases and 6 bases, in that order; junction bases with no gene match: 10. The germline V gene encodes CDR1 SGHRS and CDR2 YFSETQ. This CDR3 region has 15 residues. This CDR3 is CASSGGAQGAAEAFF. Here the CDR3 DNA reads TGCGCCAGCAGCGGTGGGGCACAGGGGGCGGCTGAAGCTTTCTTT.

The CDR3 DNA reads TGTGCCAGTAGTCACAGGGAAACTAATGAAAAACTGTTTTTT. Encoded protein: CASSHRETNEKLFF. The V call is TRBV19, the J call TRBJ1-4; weak D call: TRBD1 (6 bases). Trimming removed 5 bases at V and 1 base at J, with 8 bases between. CDR1 is LNHDA, CDR2 SQIVND, per germline (reference sequence). The CDR3 length is 14 residues.

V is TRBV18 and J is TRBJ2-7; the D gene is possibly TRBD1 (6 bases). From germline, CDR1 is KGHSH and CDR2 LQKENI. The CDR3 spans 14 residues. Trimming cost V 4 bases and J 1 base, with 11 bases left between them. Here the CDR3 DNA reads TGTGCCAGCTCACTGGACAGACAGTCCTACGAGCAGTACTTC. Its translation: CASSLDRQSYEQYF. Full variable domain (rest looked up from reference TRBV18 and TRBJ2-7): NAGVMQNPRHLVRRRGQEARLRCSPMKGHSHVYWYRQLPEEGLKFMVYLQKENIIDESGMPKERFSAEFPKEGPSILRIQQVVRGDSAAYFCASSLDRQSYEQYFGPGTRLTVT.

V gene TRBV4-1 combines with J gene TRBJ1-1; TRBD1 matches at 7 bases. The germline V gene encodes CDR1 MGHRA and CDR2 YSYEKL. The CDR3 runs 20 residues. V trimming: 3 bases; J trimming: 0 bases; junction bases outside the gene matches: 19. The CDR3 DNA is TGCGCCAGCAGCCACCCCCCTAGACAGGGTAGGAAGGATTTGAACACTGAAGCTTTCTTT. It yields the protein CASSHPPRQGRKDLNTEAFF.

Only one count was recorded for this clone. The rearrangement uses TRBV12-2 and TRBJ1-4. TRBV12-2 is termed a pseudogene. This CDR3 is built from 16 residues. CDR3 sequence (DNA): TGTGCAAGTCGTTGTGAGGGTCTGGCAGGTAATGAAAAACTGTTTTTT. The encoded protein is CASRCEGLAGNEKLFF.

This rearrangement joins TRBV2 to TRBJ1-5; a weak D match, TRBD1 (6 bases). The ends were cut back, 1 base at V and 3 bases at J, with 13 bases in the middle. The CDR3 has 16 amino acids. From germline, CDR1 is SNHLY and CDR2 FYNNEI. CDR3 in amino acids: CASSEGVQGFNQPQHF. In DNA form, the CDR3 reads TGTGCCAGCAGTGAAGGGGTACAGGGATTCAATCAGCCCCAGCATTTT.

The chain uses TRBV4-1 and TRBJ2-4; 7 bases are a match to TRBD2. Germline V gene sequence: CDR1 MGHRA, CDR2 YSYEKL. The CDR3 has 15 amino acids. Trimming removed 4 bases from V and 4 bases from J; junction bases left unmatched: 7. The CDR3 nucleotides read TGCGCCAGCAGCCTTGAACCGGGGGGAAAAAACATTCAGTACTTC. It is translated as CASSLEPGGKNIQYF.

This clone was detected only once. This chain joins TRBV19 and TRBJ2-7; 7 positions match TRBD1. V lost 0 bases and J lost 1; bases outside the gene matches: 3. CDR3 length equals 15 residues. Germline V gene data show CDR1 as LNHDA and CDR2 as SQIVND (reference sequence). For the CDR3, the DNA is TGTGCCAGTAGTATAGATGGGACAGCGTCCTACGAGCAGTACTTC. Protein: CASSIDGTASYEQYF.

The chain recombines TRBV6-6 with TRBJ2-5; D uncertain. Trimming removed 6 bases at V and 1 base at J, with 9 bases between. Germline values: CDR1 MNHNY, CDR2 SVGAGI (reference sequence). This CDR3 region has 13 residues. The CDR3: CASRSHVQETQYF. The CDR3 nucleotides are TGTGCCAGCAGGTCCCATGTCCAAGAGACCCAGTACTTC.

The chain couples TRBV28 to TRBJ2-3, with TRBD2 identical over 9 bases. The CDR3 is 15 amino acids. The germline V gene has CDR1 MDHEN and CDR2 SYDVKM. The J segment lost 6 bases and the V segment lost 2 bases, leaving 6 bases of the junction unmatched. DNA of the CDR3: TGTGCCAGCAGTTTAGGGGCTAGCGGGGTTGATACGCAGTATTTT. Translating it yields CASSLGASGVDTQYF.

The CDR3 loop is CASSPRRRIDLAQYF. The CDR3 DNA sequence: TGTGCCAGTAGTCCGCGACGGAGGATCGATCTGGCCCAGTACTTC. The chain has TRBV19 and TRBJ2-5; weak D call: TRBD2 (5 bases). The CDR3 contains 15 residues. Looked up from germline, CDR1 is LNHDA and CDR2 is SQIVND (reference sequence). Trimming removed 5 bases at V and 9 bases at J, with 22 bases between.